Shown below are 2 T cell receptor beta chains from a single sample sequenced in a study of monozygotic twins with inflammatory bowel disease. No DNA is given; TCRdb re-called the 5' RACE reads and lists each CDR3 protein once. This listing includes just over 300,000 distinct CDR3 sequences. Sequenced input: blood. The receptor source for this set is a human donor with ulcerative colitis or Crohn's disease, or a healthy co-twin of an affected twin (not recorded which).

The rearrangement links TRBV11-2 to TRBJ2-5. Germline CDR1 and CDR2: SGHAT and FQNNGV. The CDR3 runs 13 residues. The CDR3: CASSLVKGETQYF.

This chain joins TRBV9 and TRBJ2-1; the TRBD1 assignment by TCRdb is unverifiable without DNA. Germline V gene data show CDR1 as SGDLS and CDR2 as YYNGEE. CDR3 length: 16 residues. The CDR3 sequence is CASSVVGTGGYNEQFF.